The rows below give T cell receptor beta chains drawn from one sample of a study of cytomegalovirus exposure and HLA in healthy donors. Assay used: immunoSEQ multiplex PCR; TCRdb lists only in-frame clones, some missing. Here the sample spans more than 85,000 clones, roughly 88% being singletons. Sequenced input: PBMCs. These receptors came from a woman in her 30s in good health and CMV-seropositive. CDR3s include the opening cysteine and the closing phenylalanine or tryptophan. A D gene is named only where the DNA matches it firmly. Clone size is shown for a subset of rows, as once, few, many or a class of expanded clone.

V,length,size,D,J,DNA,CDR3
TRBV2,15,few,NA,TRBJ1-1,TGTGCCAGCAGTGGGCTAGAAAGGGGCAACACTGAAGCTTTCTTT,CASSGLERGNTEAFF
TRBV7-2,13,once,NA,TRBJ2-1,TGTGCCAGCAGCTCGGGACTCCACAATGAGCAGTTCTTC,CASSSGLHNEQFF
TRBV9,15,NA,NA,TRBJ2-6,TGTGCCAGCAGCCCAACAGGGTCTGGGGCCAACGTCCTGACTTTC,CASSPTGSGANVLTF
TRBV6-1,14,NA,TRBD1,TRBJ2-7,TGTGCCAGCAGTGCCGGGACAGGGGGGTACGAGCAGTACTTC,CASSAGTGGYEQYF
TRBV21-1,16,NA,NA,TRBJ2-7,TGTGCCAGCAGGAACACACACCGGGACAGTCCGCACTTGAGGTACTTC,CASRNTHRDSPHLRYF
TRBV4-1,13,NA,NA,TRBJ2-7,TGCGCCAGCAGCCCGACAGGATCCTACGAGCAGTACTTC,CASSPTGSYEQYF
TRBV11-2,15,NA,NA,TRBJ1-1,TGTGCCAGCAGCCTCCCTACAGGACAGAACACTGAAGCTTTCTTT,CASSLPTGQNTEAFF
TRBV7-2,15,few,TRBD2,TRBJ2-1,TGTGCCAGCAGCTTAATGGCGGGAGCACACAATGAGCAGTTCTTC,CASSLMAGAHNEQFF
TRBV4-3,15,NA,TRBD2,TRBJ2-2,TGCGCCAGCAGCCTTAGCGGGGGGGCCCCCGGGGAGCTGTTTTTT,CASSLSGGAPGELFF
TRBV19,15,NA,TRBD2,TRBJ2-2,TGTGCCAGTAAGCCGGGACTAGACACCACCGGGGAGCTGTTTTTT,CASKPGLDTTGELFF
TRBV5-1,14,NA,NA,TRBJ1-1,TGCGCCAGCAGCGTACAGGGACTGAACACTGAAGCTTTCTTT,CASSVQGLNTEAFF
TRBV6-6,14,NA,TRBD1,TRBJ1-2,TGTGCCAGCAACGACGACAGGGTAGACTATGGCTACACCTTC,CASNDDRVDYGYTF
TRBV2,14,NA,NA,TRBJ2-5,TGTGCCAGCAGTGGAAATGCGGTTGAAGAGACCCAGTACTTC,CASSGNAVEETQYF
TRBV5-1,13,once,NA,TRBJ2-7,TGCGCCAGCAGCTTGTCTCGTAATTTGGAGCAGTACTTC,CASSLSRNLEQYF
TRBV6-6,13,NA,NA,TRBJ1-2,TGTGCCAGCAGCCGGGATTTTTCCTATGGCTACACCTTC,CASSRDFSYGYTF
TRBV11-2,16,NA,TRBD2,TRBJ2-5,TGTGCCAGCAGCTCCCTTACGGCGGCGGGAGCAGAGACCCAGTACTTC,CASSSLTAAGAETQYF
TRBV6-1,15,NA,TRBD2,TRBJ2-3,TGTGCCAGCAGTGGACTAGCGGTTAGCACAGATACGCAGTATTTT,CASSGLAVSTDTQYF